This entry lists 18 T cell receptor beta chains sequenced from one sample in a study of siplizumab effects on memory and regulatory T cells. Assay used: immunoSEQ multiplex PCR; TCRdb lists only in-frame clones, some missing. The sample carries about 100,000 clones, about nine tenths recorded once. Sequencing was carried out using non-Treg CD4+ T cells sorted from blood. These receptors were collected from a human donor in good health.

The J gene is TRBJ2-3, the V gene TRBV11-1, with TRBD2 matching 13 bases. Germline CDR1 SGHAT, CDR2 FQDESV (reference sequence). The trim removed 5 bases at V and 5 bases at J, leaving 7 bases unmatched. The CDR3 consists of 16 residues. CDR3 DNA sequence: TGTGCCAGCAGCCAAACTAGCGGGAGGGCGGGAGATACGCAGTATTTT. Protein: CASSQTSGRAGDTQYF.

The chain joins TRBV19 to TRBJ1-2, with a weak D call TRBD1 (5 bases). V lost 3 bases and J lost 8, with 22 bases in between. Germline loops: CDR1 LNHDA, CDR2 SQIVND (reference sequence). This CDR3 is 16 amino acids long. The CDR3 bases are TGTGCCAGTAGTATCCCCGGGGCCCGGTTCCTAGGAGGCTACACCTTC. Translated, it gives CASSIPGARFLGGYTF.

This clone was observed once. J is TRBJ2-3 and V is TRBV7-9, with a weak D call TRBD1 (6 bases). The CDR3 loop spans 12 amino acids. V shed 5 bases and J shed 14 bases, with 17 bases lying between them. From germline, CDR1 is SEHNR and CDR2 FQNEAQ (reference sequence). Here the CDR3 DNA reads TGTGCCAGCAGCAAATTACAGGGCTCGGGGTATTTT. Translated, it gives CASSKLQGSGYF.

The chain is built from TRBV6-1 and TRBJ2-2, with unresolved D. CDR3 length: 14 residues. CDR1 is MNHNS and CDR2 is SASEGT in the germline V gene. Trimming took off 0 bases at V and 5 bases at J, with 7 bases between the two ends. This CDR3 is CASSEALGTGELFF. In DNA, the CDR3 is TGTGCCAGCAGTGAAGCTCTGGGAACCGGGGAGCTGTTTTTT.

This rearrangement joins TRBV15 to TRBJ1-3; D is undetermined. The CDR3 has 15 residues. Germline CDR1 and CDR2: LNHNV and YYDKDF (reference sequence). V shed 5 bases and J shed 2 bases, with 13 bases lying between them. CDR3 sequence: CATSSGGLAGNTIYF. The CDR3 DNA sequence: TGTGCCACCAGCTCTGGCGGGCTTGCTGGAAACACCATATATTTT.

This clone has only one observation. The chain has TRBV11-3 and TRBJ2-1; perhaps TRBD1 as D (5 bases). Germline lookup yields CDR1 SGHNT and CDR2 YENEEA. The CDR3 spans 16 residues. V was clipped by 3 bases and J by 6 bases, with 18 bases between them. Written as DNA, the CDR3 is TGTGCCAGCAGCTTGTTTAGTATCCTCGACAGCAATGAGCAGTTCTTC. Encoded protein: CASSLFSILDSNEQFF.

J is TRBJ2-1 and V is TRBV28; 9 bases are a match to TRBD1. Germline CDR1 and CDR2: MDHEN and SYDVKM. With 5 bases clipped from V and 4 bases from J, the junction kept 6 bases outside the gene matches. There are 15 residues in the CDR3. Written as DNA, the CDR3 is TGTGCCAGCAGTCAACAGGGGGCGGTTTACAATGAGCAGTTCTTC. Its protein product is CASSQQGAVYNEQFF. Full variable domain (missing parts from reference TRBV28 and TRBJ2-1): DVKVTQSSRYLVKRTGEKVFLECVQDMDHENMFWYRQDPGLGLRLIYFSYDVKMKEKGDIPEGYSVSREKKERFSLILESASTNQTSMYLCASSQQGAVYNEQFFGPGTRLTVL.

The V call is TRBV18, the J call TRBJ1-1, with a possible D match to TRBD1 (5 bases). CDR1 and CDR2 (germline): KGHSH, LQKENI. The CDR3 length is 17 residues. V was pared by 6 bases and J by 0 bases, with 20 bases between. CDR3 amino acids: CASSLLGGRGMNTEAFF. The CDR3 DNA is TGTGCCAGCTCCCTCTTGGGTGGTAGGGGCATGAACACTGAAGCTTTCTTT.

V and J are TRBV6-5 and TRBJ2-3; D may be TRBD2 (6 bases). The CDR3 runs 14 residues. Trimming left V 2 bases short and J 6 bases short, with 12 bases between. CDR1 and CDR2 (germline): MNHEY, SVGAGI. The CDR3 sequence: CASSYDGTFDTQYF. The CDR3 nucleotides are TGTGCCAGCAGTTACGACGGGACTTTCGATACGCAGTATTTT.

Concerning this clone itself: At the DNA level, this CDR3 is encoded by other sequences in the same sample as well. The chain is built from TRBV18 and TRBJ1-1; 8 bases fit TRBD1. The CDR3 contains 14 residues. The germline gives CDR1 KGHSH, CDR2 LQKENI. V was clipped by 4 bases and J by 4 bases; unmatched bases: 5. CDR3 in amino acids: CASSLGQGSTEAFF. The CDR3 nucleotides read TGTGCCAGCTCACTCGGACAGGGCTCCACTGAAGCTTTCTTT.

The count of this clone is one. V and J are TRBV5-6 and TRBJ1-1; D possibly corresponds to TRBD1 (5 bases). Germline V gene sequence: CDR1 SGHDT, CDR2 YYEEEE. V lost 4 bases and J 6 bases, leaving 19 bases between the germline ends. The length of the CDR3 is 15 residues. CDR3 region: CASSIFGGGNPEAFF. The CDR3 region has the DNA TGTGCCAGCAGCATTTTTGGGGGGGGTAACCCTGAAGCTTTCTTT.

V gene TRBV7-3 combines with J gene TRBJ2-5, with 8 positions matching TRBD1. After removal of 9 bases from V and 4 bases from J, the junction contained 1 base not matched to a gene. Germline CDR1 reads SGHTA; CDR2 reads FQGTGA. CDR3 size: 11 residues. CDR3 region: CASGQGETQYF. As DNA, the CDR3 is TGTGCCAGTGGACAGGGAGAGACCCAGTACTTC.

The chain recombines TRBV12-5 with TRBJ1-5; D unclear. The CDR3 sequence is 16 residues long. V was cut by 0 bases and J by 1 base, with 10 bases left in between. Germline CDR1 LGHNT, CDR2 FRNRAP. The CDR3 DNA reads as TGTGCTAGTGGTTTGGTACGATCAGAGAGCAATCAGCCCCAGCATTTT. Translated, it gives CASGLVRSESNQPQHF.

The CDR3: CASTRGGLSEAFF. CDR3 bases: TGTGCCAGCACCCGGGGGGGGTTGTCTGAAGCTTTCTTT. This chain uses TRBV6-5 with TRBJ1-1; perhaps TRBD1 as D (5 bases). Trimming stripped 7 bases from V and 6 bases from J, with 15 bases between. Germline assignment: CDR1 MNHEY and CDR2 SVGAGI. The CDR3 has 13 residues.

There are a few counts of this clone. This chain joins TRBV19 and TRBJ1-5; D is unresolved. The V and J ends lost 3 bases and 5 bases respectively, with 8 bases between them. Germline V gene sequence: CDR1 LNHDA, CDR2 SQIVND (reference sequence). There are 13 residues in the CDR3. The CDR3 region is CASSIGRDQPQHF. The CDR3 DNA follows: TGTGCCAGTAGTATCGGCCGGGATCAGCCCCAGCATTTT.

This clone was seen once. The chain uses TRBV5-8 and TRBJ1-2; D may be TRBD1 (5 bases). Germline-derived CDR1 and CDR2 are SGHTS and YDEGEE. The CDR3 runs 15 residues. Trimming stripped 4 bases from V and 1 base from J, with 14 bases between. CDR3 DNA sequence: TGTGCCAGCAGCCCGAGGACAAGGATTAACTATGGCTACACCTTC. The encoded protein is CASSPRTRINYGYTF. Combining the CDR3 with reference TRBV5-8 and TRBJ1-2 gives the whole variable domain EAGVTQSPTHLIKTRGQQATLRCSPISGHTSVYWYQQALGLGLQFLLWYDEGEERNRGNFPPRFSGRQFPNYSSELNVNALELEDSALYLCASSPRTRINYGYTFGSGTRLTVV.

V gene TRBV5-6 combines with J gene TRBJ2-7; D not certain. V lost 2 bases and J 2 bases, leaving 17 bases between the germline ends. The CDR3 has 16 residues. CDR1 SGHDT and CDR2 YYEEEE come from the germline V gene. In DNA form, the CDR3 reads TGTGCCAGCAGCTTCGGTACTCCTTTACTTCCCTACGAGCAGTACTTC. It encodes CASSFGTPLLPYEQYF.

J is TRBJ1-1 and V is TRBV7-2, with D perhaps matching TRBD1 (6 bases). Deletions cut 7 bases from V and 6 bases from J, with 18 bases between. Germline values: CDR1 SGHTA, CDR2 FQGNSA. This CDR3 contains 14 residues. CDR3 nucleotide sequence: TGTGCCAGCAATACGGGGGGCGGGCCCCCTGAAGCTTTCTTT. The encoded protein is CASNTGGGPPEAFF.